The T cell receptor (beta chain) under discussion was sequenced for a study of T cell repertoires in cytomegalovirus infection. Turning to the study itself: A matching HLA type, together with CMV infection, was signaled by public TCR beta signatures. Study results and caveats: CMV-specific TCR beta clonotypes restricted by HLA-C were the ones dominating the ex vivo response.

TCRdb passed the reads through MiXCR, listing each CDR3 protein once. The sample shows fewer than 1,000,000 distinct CDR3 sequences, roughly 30% of them seen only once. The germline CDR1 and CDR2 sequences are LNHNV and YYDKDF (reference sequence). The length of the CDR3 is 12 residues. On this clonotype: The antigen is undetermined. At one end the junction does not follow the germline gene, possibly because of a read error.

The sequence derives from a human donor in good health (CMV status not recorded). Some clones in this sample may be carry-over from other donors' samples. The J gene is TRBJ1-1, the V gene TRBV15; no clear D. Sequenced material: cultured CD8+ T cells from PBMCs, taken from culture after CMV antigen stimulation. The CDR3: CVTSSAPTEAFF. CDR3 coding DNA: TGTGTCACCAGCAGTGCGCCCACTGAAGCTTTCTTT.